This TCR beta chain was captured in a study of shared T cell receptors in the human thymus. The assay was immunoSEQ multiplex PCR, and TCRdb's table has in-frame clones only and misses some. The sample contains more than 550,000 clones, approximately 85% of which appear only once. V gave up 4 bases and J gave up 3 bases, with 12 bases separating them. CDR1 PRHDT and CDR2 FYEKMQ come from the germline V gene (reference sequence). There are 14 residues in the CDR3. These data are also associated with another study on human thymus T cells. As that study records: The thymus was resected at corrective cardiac surgery.

This sequence originates from a girl less than two years old with a congenital heart defect. The chain has TRBV13 and TRBJ1-1, with D possibly TRBD1 on 5 matching bases. The material sequenced was thymocytes. The CDR3 is CASSSGRSDTEAFF. The CDR3 DNA reads as TGTGCCAGCAGCTCAGGGAGGTCGGACACTGAAGCTTTCTTT.